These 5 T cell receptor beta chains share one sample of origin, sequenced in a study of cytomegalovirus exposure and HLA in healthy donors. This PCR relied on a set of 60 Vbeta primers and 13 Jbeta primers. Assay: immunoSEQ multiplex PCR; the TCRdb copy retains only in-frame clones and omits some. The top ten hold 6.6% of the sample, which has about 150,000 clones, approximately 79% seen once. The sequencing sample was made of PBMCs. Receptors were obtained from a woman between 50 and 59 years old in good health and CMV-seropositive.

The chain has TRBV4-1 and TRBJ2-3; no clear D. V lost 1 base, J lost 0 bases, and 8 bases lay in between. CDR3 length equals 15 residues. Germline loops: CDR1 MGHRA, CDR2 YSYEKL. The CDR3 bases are TGCGCCAGCAGCCAAGTGGCAATAAGCACAGATACGCAGTATTTT. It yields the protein CASSQVAISTDTQYF.

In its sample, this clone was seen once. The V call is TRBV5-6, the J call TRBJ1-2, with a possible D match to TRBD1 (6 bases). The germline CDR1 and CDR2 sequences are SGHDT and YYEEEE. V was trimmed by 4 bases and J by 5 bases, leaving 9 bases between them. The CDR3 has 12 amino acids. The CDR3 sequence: CASSQDSYGYTF. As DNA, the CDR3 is TGTGCCAGCAGCCAGGACAGTTATGGCTACACCTTC. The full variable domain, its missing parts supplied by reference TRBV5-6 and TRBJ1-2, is DAGVTQSPTHLIKTRGQQVTLRCSPKSGHDTVSWYQQALGQGPQFIFQYYEEEERQRGNFPDRFSGHQFPNYSSELNVNALLLGDSALYLCASSQDSYGYTFGSGTRLTVV.

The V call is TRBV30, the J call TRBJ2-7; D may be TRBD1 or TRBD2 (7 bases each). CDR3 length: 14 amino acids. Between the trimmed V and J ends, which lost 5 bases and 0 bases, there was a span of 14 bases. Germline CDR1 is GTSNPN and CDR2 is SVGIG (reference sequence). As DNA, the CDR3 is TGTGCCTGGCGTGGGAGGGGGCCCTCCTACGAGCAGTACTTC. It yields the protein CAWRGRGPSYEQYF.

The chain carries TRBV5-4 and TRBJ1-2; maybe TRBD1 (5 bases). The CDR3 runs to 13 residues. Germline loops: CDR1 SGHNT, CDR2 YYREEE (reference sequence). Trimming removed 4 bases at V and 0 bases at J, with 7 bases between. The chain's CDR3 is CASSVTANYGYTF. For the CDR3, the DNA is TGTGCCAGCAGCGTGACAGCTAACTATGGCTACACCTTC.

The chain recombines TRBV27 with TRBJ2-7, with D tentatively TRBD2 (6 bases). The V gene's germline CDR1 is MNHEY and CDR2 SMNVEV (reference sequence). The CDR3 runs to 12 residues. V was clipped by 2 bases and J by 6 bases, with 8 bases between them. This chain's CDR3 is CASSLMGGEQYF. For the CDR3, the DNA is TGTGCCAGCAGTTTAATGGGGGGCGAGCAGTACTTC.